This TCR beta chain was observed in a study of shared clonotypes between healthy human individuals. Study-wide background: There were three CD4 naive, three CD4 memory, two CD8 naive and one CD8 memory plates per donor.

Positive CCR7 selection of CD45RO-negative cells yielded the naive CD8 cells, and terminally differentiated effector memory CD45RA+ cells were excluded. Study-wide findings and caveats: A small donor pool kept down the genetic and exposure-history diversity that was represented.

The assay was immunoSEQ multiplex PCR, and TCRdb's table has in-frame clones only and misses some. The sample lists about 2.1 million clones, about 94% occurring once. Note on this clone: The antigen remains unidentified.

The source is a man in his late teens or twenties in good health. Some clones in this sample may be carry-over from other donors' samples. What was sequenced was naive CD8+ T cells from PBMCs.

As DNA, the CDR3 is TGTGCCAGCAACACCCAGGGGTCGGATGAGCAGTTCTTC. It specifies CASNTQGSDEQFF. The rearrangement joins TRBV7-9 to TRBJ2-1; a possible D gene is TRBD1 (6 bases). Germline V gives CDR1 SEHNR, CDR2 FQNEAQ (reference sequence). This CDR3 contains 13 residues. The V gene lost 7 bases and the J gene lost 8 bases, with 15 bases spanning the gap.